The TCR beta chain described here comes from a study of T cells in Graves' hyperthyroidism and ophthalmopathy. Study-level points and caveats: Ophthalmopathy was model-predicted a median about 6.9 months pre-onset. Blood also carried most thyroid clonotypes expanded above 0.001.

This clonotype was observed at least ten times. As yet, its antigen is unknown. Hyperthyroidism, newly diagnosed and lasting under 2 months, affected patients aged 18 to 65. CDR1 is SGHAT and CDR2 is FQNNGV in the germline V gene. CDR3 length: 17 residues. The V gene lost 1 base and the J gene lost 4 bases, with 17 bases spanning the gap. Amplified regions were TCR beta CDR3 sequences from RNA transcripts. A first-round RT-PCR of the TCR CDR3 used the HTBI primer set. One entry per CDR3 protein, called by TCRdb with MiXCR from the multiplex PCR reads. This sample has a few hundred thousand distinct CDR3 sequences, with more than 12% found just once.

The V call is TRBV11-2, the J call TRBJ2-1; tentatively, D is TRBD1 (5 bases). The material sequenced was blood. The receptor comes from a woman aged 40 to 50 with Graves' hyperthyroidism that later progressed to Graves' ophthalmopathy. Here the CDR3 DNA reads TGTGCCAGCAGCTTAGGGCCAGGGCCAATAAAATACAATGAGCAGTTCTTC. It is translated as CASSLGPGPIKYNEQFF.